Below are 17 T cell receptor beta chains sequenced from a single sample in a study of cytomegalovirus exposure and HLA in healthy donors. The primer mix had 60 Vbeta and 13 Jbeta primers. Here immunoSEQ multiplex PCR was the method, and the copy in TCRdb shows in-frame clones only, minus some. The table lists some 200,000 clones, approximately 78% of them singletons. Sequencing was done on a sample of PBMCs. The receptors stem from a woman aged 40-49 years in good health and CMV-seronegative.

The rearrangement joins TRBV19 to TRBJ2-7; perhaps TRBD2 as D (6 bases). Trimming removed 3 bases from V and 3 bases from J, with 15 bases in between. CDR1 and CDR2 (germline): LNHDA, SQIVND (reference sequence). The CDR3 contains 15 residues. CDR3 sequence (DNA): TGTGCCAGTAGTATGGAGTACACCGGGAGCTACGAGCAGTACTTC. Translated: CASSMEYTGSYEQYF.

CDR3 sequence (DNA): TGTGCCAGCAGCCCCGTGCCCCTAGCGGGAGAACACGGGGAGCTGTTTTTT. It is translated as CASSPVPLAGEHGELFF. This chain uses TRBV14 with TRBJ2-2, with 10 bases aligning to TRBD2. The germline CDR1 and CDR2 sequences are SGHDN and FVKESK. Unmatched junction bases numbered 12, after V lost 4 bases and J lost 7 bases. CDR3 size: 17 residues.

This clone turned up a few times. CDR3 coding DNA: TGCGCCAGTCAAGGGGCGGGGTTGTACCAAGAGACCCAGTACTTC. It yields the protein CASQGAGLYQETQYF. The V and J genes are TRBV5-1 and TRBJ2-5; possibly TRBD2 for D (6 bases). There are 15 residues in the CDR3. Trimming removed 8 bases from V and 0 bases from J, with 17 bases in between. Germline assignment: CDR1 SGHRS and CDR2 YFSETQ.

The V gene is TRBV18, the J gene TRBJ1-1; the match to TRBD1 covers 12 bases. Germline CDR1 reads KGHSH; CDR2 reads LQKENI. V lost 3 bases and J lost 5; bases outside the gene matches: 22. CDR3 length: 21 amino acids. This CDR3 is CASSPKRGILRDRGQGTEAFF. The DNA for the CDR3 is TGTGCCAGCTCACCGAAAAGGGGGATACTCCGGGACAGGGGGCAAGGTACTGAAGCTTTCTTT.

This sequence joins TRBV27 and TRBJ2-1, with D hard to call. CDR1 is MNHEY and CDR2 is SMNVEV in the germline V gene (reference sequence). Trimming left V 2 bases short and J 2 bases short, with 13 bases between. The CDR3 covers 16 residues. The CDR3 DNA is TGTGCCAGCAGTTTAGGTGGCAGGCCTCCCTACAATGAGCAGTTCTTC. Translated, it gives CASSLGGRPPYNEQFF.

The chain carries TRBV7-2 and TRBJ2-7, with TRBD1 as a possible D gene (6 bases). The CDR3 has 13 residues. Germline CDR1 and CDR2: SGHTA and FQGNSA. The V and J ends lost 6 bases and 6 bases respectively, with 15 bases between them. The CDR3 coding sequence is TGTGCCAGCAGATCAGCCGGGACAACCGAGCAGTACTTC. This sequence encodes CASRSAGTTEQYF.

The CDR3: CAISESWTGKNEQFF. The CDR3 DNA reads as TGTGCCATCAGTGAGAGCTGGACAGGGAAAAATGAGCAGTTCTTC. The rearrangement links TRBV10-3 to TRBJ2-1, with TRBD1 matching 8 bases. The V gene end was trimmed by 2 bases and the J gene end by 7 bases; junction bases not matched to a gene: 7. Per the germline V gene, CDR1 is ENHRY and CDR2 is SYGVKD. The CDR3 is 15 residues long.

The V call is TRBV5-1, the J call TRBJ1-3; D remains unclear. Germline lookup yields CDR1 SGHRS and CDR2 YFSETQ. The CDR3 covers 13 residues. Trimming cost V 3 bases and J 0 bases, with 4 bases left between them. CDR3 DNA sequence: TGCGCCAGCAGCTCCCTCTCTGGAAACACCATATATTTT. Encoded protein: CASSSLSGNTIYF.

This clone was picked up one time. The chain uses TRBV28 and TRBJ2-1; 8 bases agree with TRBD2. The germline CDR1 and CDR2 sequences are MDHEN and SYDVKM. The ends lost 5 bases at V and 4 bases at J; junction bases unmatched: 10. The CDR3 is made up of 16 amino acids. This CDR3 is CASSDGGGLGYNEQFF. In DNA, the CDR3 is TGTGCCAGCAGTGATGGAGGGGGACTAGGGTACAATGAGCAGTTCTTC.

The chain is built from TRBV27 and TRBJ1-1, with 7 bases matching TRBD1. V gave up 5 bases and J gave up 4 bases; unmatched junction bases: 10. This CDR3 is 15 amino acids long. Germline V gene sequence: CDR1 MNHEY, CDR2 SMNVEV (reference sequence). CDR3 coding DNA: TGTGCCAGCAGTACTATACAGGGGTTGGGCACTGAAGCTTTCTTT. Its protein is CASSTIQGLGTEAFF.

The V call is TRBV19, the J call TRBJ1-1; unclear D gene. The CDR3 covers 13 residues. V lost 3 bases to trimming and J lost 3 bases, with 8 bases between them. Germline V gene lookup returns CDR1 LNHDA and CDR2 SQIVND (reference sequence). CDR3 coding DNA: TGTGCCAGTAGTATTTCAGGTGACACTGAAGCTTTCTTT. This sequence encodes CASSISGDTEAFF.

The rearrangement joins TRBV2 to TRBJ1-5, with 7 bases lining up with TRBD1. Germline V gene sequence: CDR1 SNHLY, CDR2 FYNNEI. Losses at the gene ends were 9 bases for V and 3 bases for J; bases not matched to a gene: 5. CDR3 size: 13 residues. The CDR3 sequence: CASTGAPNQPQHF. The DNA for the CDR3 is TGTGCCAGTACAGGGGCCCCCAATCAGCCCCAGCATTTT.

This clone was observed a few times. The chain recombines TRBV6-6 with TRBJ1-5; the D gene is possibly TRBD1 (6 bases). V lost 5 bases and J lost 4, with 9 bases in between. The CDR3 covers 13 residues. Per germline, CDR1 MNHNY and CDR2 SVGAGI (reference sequence). The CDR3 region has the DNA TGTGCCAGCAGTCTACAGGGAAATCAGCCCCAGCATTTT. The encoded protein is CASSLQGNQPQHF.

This chain uses TRBV25-1 with TRBJ1-3; D not resolved. The CDR3 has 16 residues. Germline CDR1 reads MGHDK; CDR2 reads SYGVNS. V lost 4 bases to trimming and J lost 0 bases, with 13 bases between them. The CDR3 bases are TGTGCCAGCAGTGCCCCAGGAAAGAGCTCTGGAAACACCATATATTTT. Protein sequence: CASSAPGKSSGNTIYF.

The rearrangement uses TRBV4-1 and TRBJ2-1, with TRBD1 as a possible D gene (6 bases). Germline CDR1 and CDR2: MGHRA and YSYEKL. This CDR3 has 15 residues. Trimming cost V 3 bases and J 6 bases, with 15 bases left between them. The CDR3 sequence: CASSQGWTDSNEQFF. In DNA form, the CDR3 reads TGCGCCAGCAGCCAGGGCTGGACAGATTCCAATGAGCAGTTCTTC.

For the CDR3, the DNA is TGTGCCAGCAGTGCATTAGCGGGAGGGTTCGGGGAGCTGTTTTTT. Amino acids: CASSALAGGFGELFF. This chain uses TRBV28 with TRBJ2-2; 11 bases agree with TRBD2. The junction had 6 bases not matched to a gene; V was cut back by 5 bases and J by 7 bases. Germline CDR1 and CDR2: MDHEN and SYDVKM. The CDR3 loop spans 15 amino acids.

The chain employs TRBV6-5 and TRBJ2-7; D might be TRBD1 (5 bases). V gave up 6 bases and J gave up 0 bases, with 15 bases separating them. This CDR3 contains 15 residues. Germline values: CDR1 MNHEY, CDR2 SVGAGI. The CDR3 bases are TGTGCCAGCAGCTTCTGGGGCGAGAGCTCCTACGAGCAGTACTTC. Residues: CASSFWGESSYEQYF.